This T cell receptor (beta chain) is drawn from a study of T cells in Graves' hyperthyroidism and ophthalmopathy (dated by TCRdb to between 2018 and 2020). Broadly, across the study: Peripheral blood was sampled at the time of initial diagnosis, prior to any treatment. A discovery cohort of about 95 patients, roughly 40 with Graves' ophthalmopathy and 57 with stable Graves' hyperthyroidism, was used to find distinguishing TCR V-J signatures. The study also compared thyroid tissue and blood T-cell repertoires from a handful of Graves' hyperthyroidism patients. For training and testing, the 80 to 100 patients in the discovery cohort were randomly divided in a 7:3 ratio. After sampling, hyperthyroidism patients received methimazole starting at 30 mg daily, and ophthalmopathy patients received high-dose intravenous methylprednisolone. Prospective prediction of ophthalmopathy was tested in an independent validation cohort consisting of 18 to 20 hyperthyroidism patients and over 15 patients who later progressed to ophthalmopathy. The paper describes TCR Vbeta CDR3 sequencing of some 130 peripheral blood samples, made up of about 40 ophthalmopathy patients, roughly 75 hyperthyroidism patients and 17 progressor patients. Overall study outcomes, separate from this receptor: A model built on a 13 V-J signature distinguished ophthalmopathy from stable hyperthyroidism, reaching roughly 88% sensitivity and about 81% specificity in cross-validation and 80%/75% in testing. No statistical method was used to fix the sample size in advance, and group allocation was not hidden from the investigators. Most expanded thyroid clonotypes (frequency above 0.001) were also detected in blood, a finding suggesting that blood repertoires may reflect thyroid immune responses. During validation, the model predicted progression to ophthalmopathy a median of about 6.3 months ahead of onset, with more than 60% sensitivity and 72.22% specificity.

TCR beta CDR3 regions were amplified from RNA transcripts. The TCR CDR3 was subjected to a first round of RT-PCR using the HTBI primer set and the Qiagen OneStep RT-PCR kit. Libraries were constructed in a second round of multiplex PCR, after which size selection and purification were performed. Sequencing of the libraries was done on an Illumina HiSeq2000 using paired-end 100 bp reads. As for the authors' bioinformatics: SOAPnuke was used to process the raw data, with reads discarded if the reads contained adapters or uncalled bases, had a mean Phred below 15, or lacked an exact constant-primer or identifier match. COPE v1.2.5 was used to merge the high-quality paired reads, and each unique nucleotide sequence was defined as a clonotype. MiTCR v1.1 was used to align the clonotypes against IMGT TRBV, TRBD and TRBJ reference segments. The analysis included only V-J combinations with a frequency above 0.0001, which together covered approximately 99% of the repertoires. The TCS score was defined as the ratio of F50 (clonal expansion) to E x V (chaos), calculated using BLOSUM62-based TCRdist between CDR3 peptides within each V-J. Welch's t-statistics and random forest reduced several hundred V-J features to 10 to 15, which were used in a naive Bayes classifier (R e1071). TCRdb ran its own pipeline on the public reads, namely fastp trimming at Q25 and MiXCR clone calling, and kept in-frame beta chains. Rows are combined by CDR3 protein, so each entry shows the most common genes and DNA. The V and J calls shown here were made by TCRdb, not taken from the authors' results. The sample contains approximately 690,000 distinct CDR3 sequences, about 15% of them found a single time. Jointly, the top ten make up approximately 12% of the sample.

Ophthalmopathy patients had moderately to severely active disease, with a Clinical Activity Score of 3 or more, a NOSPECS grade of 4 or more, and a disease duration of less than 3 months. The study excluded patients with uncontrolled infections, other autoimmune diseases, pregnancy or lactation. Diagnoses relied on clinical symptoms, serum thyroxine and TRAb, thyroid ultrasound and orbital computed tomography. Ficoll-Paque density gradient centrifugation was used to isolate PBMCs from 9.5 to 10 ml of fresh peripheral blood. Trizol reagent was used to extract total RNA, and RNA quality was then checked on an Agilent 2100 Bioanalyzer. There are many counts of this clonotype. What antigen it recognizes has not been identified. Base qualities are not recorded, but no much larger clone differs from it by a single base. The V end loses 5 bases and the J end loses 0 bases, and a stretch of 9 bases separates them. CDR1 and CDR2, per the germline V gene, are SGDLS and YYNGEE. Including cysteine and phenylalanine, the CDR3 has 14 amino acids. Only the CDR3 part of the read is kept: 42 bases, read in frame from the first base.

The rearrangement combines TRBV9 with TRBJ2-1, with no reliable assignment of the D segment. Sequences were obtained from blood. This TCR was sampled from a woman in her fifties or sixties with Graves' ophthalmopathy. The DNA sequence reads TGTGCCAGCAGACAGACCAGCTCCTACAATGAGCAGTTCTTC. Its amino acids are CASRQTSSYNEQFF.